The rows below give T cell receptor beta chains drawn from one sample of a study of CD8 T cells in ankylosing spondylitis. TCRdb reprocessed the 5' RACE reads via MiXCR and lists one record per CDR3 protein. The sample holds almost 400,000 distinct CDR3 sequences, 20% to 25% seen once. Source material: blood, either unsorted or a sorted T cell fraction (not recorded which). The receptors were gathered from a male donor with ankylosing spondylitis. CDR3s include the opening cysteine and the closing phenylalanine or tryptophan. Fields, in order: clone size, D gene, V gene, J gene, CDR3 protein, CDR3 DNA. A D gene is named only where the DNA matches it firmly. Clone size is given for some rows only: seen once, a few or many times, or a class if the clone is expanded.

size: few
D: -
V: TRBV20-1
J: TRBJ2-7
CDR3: CSARSLRAVSSYEQYF
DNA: TGCAGTGCTAGATCGCTACGGGCAGTCTCTTCCTACGAGCAGTACTTC

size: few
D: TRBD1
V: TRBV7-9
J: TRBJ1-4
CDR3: CASSFIDRVPEKLFF
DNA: TGTGCCAGCAGCTTCATAGACAGGGTTCCCGAAAAACTGTTTTTT

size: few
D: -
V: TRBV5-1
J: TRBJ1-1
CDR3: CASSLARRGMNTEAFF
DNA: TGCGCCAGCAGCTTGGCCCGGAGGGGAATGAACACTGAAGCTTTCTTT

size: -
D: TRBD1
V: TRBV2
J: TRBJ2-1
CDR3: CASSEPTETGEYNEQFF
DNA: TGTGCCAGCAGTGAACCCACCGAGACAGGGGAATACAATGAGCAGTTCTTC

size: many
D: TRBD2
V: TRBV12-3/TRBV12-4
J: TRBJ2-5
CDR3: CASSPGGYQETQYF
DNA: TGTGCCAGCAGCCCCGGGGGGTACCAAGAGACCCAGTACTTC

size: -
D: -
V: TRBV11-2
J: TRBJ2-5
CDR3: CASSRQVSQETQYF
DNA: TGTGCCAGCAGCAGACAGGTCTCGCAAGAGACCCAGTACTTC

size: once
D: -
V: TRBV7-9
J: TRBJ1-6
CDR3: CASSLGRAGVRSPLHF
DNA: TGTGCCAGCAGCTTAGGACGTGCAGGGGTAAGATCACCCCTCCACTTT

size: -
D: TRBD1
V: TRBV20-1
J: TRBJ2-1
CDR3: CSAHDRAGQNEQFF
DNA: TGCAGTGCACACGACAGGGCGGGTCAGAATGAGCAGTTCTTC

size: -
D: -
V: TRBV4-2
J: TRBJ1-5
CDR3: CASSQEKGGSQPQHF
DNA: TGTGCCAGCAGCCAAGAAAAAGGGGGGAGTCAGCCCCAGCATTTT

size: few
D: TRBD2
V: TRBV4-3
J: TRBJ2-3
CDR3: CASSQDSRLAGGIDTQYF
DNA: TGCGCCAGCAGCCAAGATTCCAGACTAGCGGGAGGGATAGATACGCAGTATTTT

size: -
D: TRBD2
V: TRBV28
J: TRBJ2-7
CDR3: CASSFLLGGAEQYF
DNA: TGTGCCAGCAGTTTTCTTCTCGGGGGGGCCGAGCAGTACTTC

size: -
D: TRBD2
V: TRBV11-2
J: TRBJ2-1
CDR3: CASSLDISGRADEQFF
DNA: TGTGCCAGCAGCTTAGATATTAGCGGGAGGGCTGATGAGCAGTTCTTC

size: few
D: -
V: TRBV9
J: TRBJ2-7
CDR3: CASSVRLYLDEQYF
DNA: TGTGCCAGCAGCGTCCGTCTTTATCTGGACGAGCAGTACTTC

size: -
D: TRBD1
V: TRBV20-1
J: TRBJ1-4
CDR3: CSAPTGGLGEKLFF
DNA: TGCAGTGCTCCCACAGGGGGGTTAGGAGAAAAACTGTTTTTT

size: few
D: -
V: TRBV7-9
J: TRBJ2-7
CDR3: CASSLGAYSSYEQYF
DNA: TGTGCCAGCAGCTTAGGTGCATATAGCTCCTACGAGCAGTACTTC

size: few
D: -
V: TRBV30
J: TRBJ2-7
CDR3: CAWGKSSYEQYF
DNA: TGTGCCTGGGGGAAAAGCAGCTACGAGCAGTACTTC

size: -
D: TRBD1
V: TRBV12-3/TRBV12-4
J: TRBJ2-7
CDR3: CASSLADRENEQYF
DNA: TGTGCCAGCAGTTTAGCGGACAGGGAGAACGAGCAGTACTTC

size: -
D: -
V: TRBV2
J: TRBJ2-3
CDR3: CASSDIGLGQDTQYF
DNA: TGTGCCAGCAGTGACATTGGATTAGGCCAAGATACGCAGTATTTT

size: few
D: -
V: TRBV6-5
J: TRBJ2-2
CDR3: CASSYPGVHTGELFF
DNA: TGTGCCAGCAGTTACCCGGGGGTCCACACCGGGGAGCTGTTTTTT

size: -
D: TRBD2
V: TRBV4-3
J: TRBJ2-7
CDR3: CASSQELTSGSSYEQYF
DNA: TGCGCCAGCAGCCAAGAACTCACTAGCGGTAGCTCCTACGAGCAGTACTTC

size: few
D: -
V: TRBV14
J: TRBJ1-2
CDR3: CASSQELNGYGYTF
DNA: TGTGCCAGCAGCCAAGAATTGAACGGCTATGGCTACACCTTC

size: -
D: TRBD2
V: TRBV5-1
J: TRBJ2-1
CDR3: CASSMGLAGGRNSYNEQFF
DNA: TGCGCCAGCAGCATGGGACTAGCGGGAGGTCGCAACTCCTACAATGAGCAGTTCTTC

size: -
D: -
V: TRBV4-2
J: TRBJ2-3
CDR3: CASSQTAAGTDTQYF
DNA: TGTGCCAGCAGCCAAACGGCGGCCGGCACAGATACGCAGTATTTT

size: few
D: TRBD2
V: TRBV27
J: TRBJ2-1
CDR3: CASSLGLKTSGGLVYEQFF
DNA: TGTGCCAGCAGTTTAGGGCTTAAAACTTCCGGTGGACTAGTATATGAGCAGTTCTTC

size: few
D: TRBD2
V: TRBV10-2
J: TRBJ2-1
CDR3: CASSEASGSPYNEQFF
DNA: TGCGCCAGCAGTGAGGCTAGCGGGAGCCCCTACAATGAGCAGTTCTTC

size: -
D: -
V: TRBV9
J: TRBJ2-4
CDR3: CASSVEGGKNIQYF
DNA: TGTGCCAGCAGCGTAGAGGGGGGCAAAAACATTCAGTACTTC

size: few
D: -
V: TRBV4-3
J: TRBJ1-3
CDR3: CASSRSQGSGNTIYF
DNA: TGCGCCAGCAGCCGTTCACAGGGATCTGGAAACACCATATATTTT

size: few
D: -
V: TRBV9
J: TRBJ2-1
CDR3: CASSVVGVGRHEQFF
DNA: TGTGCCAGCAGCGTAGTGGGGGTAGGTAGGCATGAGCAGTTCTTC

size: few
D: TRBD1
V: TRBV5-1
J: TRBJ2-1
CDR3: CASSNLTGNHEQFF
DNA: TGCGCCAGCAGCAACCTGACAGGGAACCATGAGCAGTTCTTC

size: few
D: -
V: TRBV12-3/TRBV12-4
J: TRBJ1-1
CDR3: CASSLSGVLNTEAFF
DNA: TGTGCCAGCAGTTTGTCAGGAGTGCTCAACACTGAAGCTTTCTTT

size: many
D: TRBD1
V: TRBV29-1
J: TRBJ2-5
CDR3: CSVDRGKTQYF
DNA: TGCAGCGTTGACAGGGGGAAGACCCAGTACTTC

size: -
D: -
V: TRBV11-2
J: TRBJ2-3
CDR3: CASSPSLFTDTQYF
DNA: TGTGCCAGCAGCCCGAGCCTTTTCACAGATACGCAGTATTTT

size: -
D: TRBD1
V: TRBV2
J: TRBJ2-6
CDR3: CASRTGVGANVLTF
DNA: TGTGCCAGCAGGACAGGGGTTGGGGCCAACGTCCTGACTTTC

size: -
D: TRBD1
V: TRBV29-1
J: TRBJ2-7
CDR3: CSVAAGTGGDEQYF
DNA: TGCAGCGTCGCAGCCGGGACAGGGGGCGACGAGCAGTACTTC

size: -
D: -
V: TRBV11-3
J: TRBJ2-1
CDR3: CASSSSGTPGVNEQFF
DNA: TGTGCCAGCAGCTCCTCCGGGACTCCCGGGGTCAATGAGCAGTTCTTC

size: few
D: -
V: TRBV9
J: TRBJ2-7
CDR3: CASSVAGVSEQYF
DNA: TGTGCCAGCAGCGTAGCGGGAGTAAGCGAGCAGTACTTC

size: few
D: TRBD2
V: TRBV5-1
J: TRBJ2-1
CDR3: CASSLLPSGAYNEQFF
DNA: TGCGCCAGCAGCCTACTCCCTAGCGGCGCCTACAATGAGCAGTTCTTC

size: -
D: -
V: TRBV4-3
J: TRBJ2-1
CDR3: CASSQVIGSEQFF
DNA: TGCGCCAGCAGCCAAGTTATAGGATCCGAGCAGTTCTTC

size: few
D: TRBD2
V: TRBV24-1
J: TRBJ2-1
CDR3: CATSDLGTSGNEQFF
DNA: TGTGCCACCAGTGATTTAGGGACTAGCGGCAATGAGCAGTTCTTC

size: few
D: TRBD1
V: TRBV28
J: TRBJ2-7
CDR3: CASSIRQGSYEQYF
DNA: TGTGCCAGCAGTATAAGACAGGGCTCCTACGAGCAGTACTTC

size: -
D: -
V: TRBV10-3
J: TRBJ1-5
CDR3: CAISLDTYQPQHF
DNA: TGTGCCATCAGTCTGGACACTTATCAGCCCCAGCATTTT

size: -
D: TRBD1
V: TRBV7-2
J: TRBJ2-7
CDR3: CASSLGGQGHYEQYF
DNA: TGTGCCAGCAGCTTAGGGGGACAGGGCCACTACGAGCAGTACTTC

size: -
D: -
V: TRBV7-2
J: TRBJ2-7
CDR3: CASSLKEGPYEQYF
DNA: TGTGCCAGCAGCTTAAAAGAGGGCCCCTACGAGCAGTACTTC

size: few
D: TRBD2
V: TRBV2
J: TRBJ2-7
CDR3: CASSGVSGRAGEQYF
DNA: TGTGCCAGCAGCGGGGTTAGCGGGAGGGCCGGCGAGCAGTACTTC

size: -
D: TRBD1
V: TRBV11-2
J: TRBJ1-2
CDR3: CASSKLGTGVNYGYTF
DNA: TGTGCCAGCAGCAAACTCGGGACAGGGGTTAACTATGGCTACACCTTC

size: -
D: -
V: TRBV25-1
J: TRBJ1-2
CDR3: CASSGKPGRSYGYTF
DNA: TGTGCCAGCAGTGGAAAACCGGGGCGGAGCTATGGCTACACCTTC

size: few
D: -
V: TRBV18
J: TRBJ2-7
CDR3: CASSPLRDSYEQYF
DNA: TGTGCCAGCTCACCACTCAGGGATTCCTACGAGCAGTACTTC

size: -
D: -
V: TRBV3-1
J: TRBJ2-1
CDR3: CASSQLQYNEQFF
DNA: TGTGCCAGCAGCCAGTTACAGTACAATGAGCAGTTCTTC